This T cell receptor delta chain was identified during a study of gammadelta T cells in human blood. Findings and caveats of the study: Right after birth, innate γδ T cells reportedly expanded polyclonally after microbial exposure.

This clone is categorized as large. Antigen unknown. In the same sample, other DNA sequences code for this CDR3. Germline CDR1 reads TSESDYY; CDR2 reads QEAYKQQN. The V gene lost 2 bases and the J gene lost 0 bases, with 12 bases spanning the gap. The CDR3 loop spans 18 amino acids. TCRdb applied CATT to the RT-PCR reads for clone calling. This table has around 300 delta-chain clones, roughly 28% appearing once. The source of this sequence is a newborn. Sequencing input: Vgamma9Vdelta2 gamma-delta T cells from cord blood. This chain connects TRAV38-2/DV8 to TRDJ3, with D possibly being TRDD3 (5 bases). The CDR3 sequence: CAYRRRRYSSWDTRQMFF. The CDR3 DNA is TGTGCTTATAGGAGGAGGAGATACAGCTCCTGGGACACCCGACAGATGTTTTTC.